These 12 T cell receptor beta chains were sequenced from one sample in a study of tumour-infiltrating T cells in Burkitt lymphoma. Measured with immunoSEQ multiplex PCR; TCRdb has only the in-frame clones, and not every one. The data show about 5,600 clones, about 15% seen once. Source material: tumor tissue. These receptors were obtained from a human donor with diffuse large B-cell lymphoma.

This chain connects TRBV2 to TRBJ2-1, with TRBD2 matching over 9 bases. Germline CDR1 SNHLY, CDR2 FYNNEI. This CDR3 contains 16 residues. The V gene end was trimmed by 1 base and the J gene end by 4 bases; junction bases not matched to a gene: 5. The CDR3 loop is CASSEVRLAVYNEQFF. The CDR3 DNA sequence: TGTGCCAGCAGTGAAGTCCGACTAGCGGTATACAATGAGCAGTTCTTC.

This clone was seen a handful of times. The chain carries TRBV6-5 and TRBJ2-7; TRBD1 aligns across 7 bases. Per the germline V gene, CDR1 is MNHEY and CDR2 is SVGAGI. Losses at the gene ends were 6 bases for V and 1 base for J; bases not matched to a gene: 3. The CDR3 loop spans 13 amino acids. As DNA, the CDR3 is TGTGCCAGCAGGGCGACAGGGTCCTACGAGCAGTACTTC. This translates into CASRATGSYEQYF.

The genes are TRBV28 and TRBJ2-7; 9 bases agree with TRBD2. The CDR3 loop spans 14 amino acids. The V gene's germline CDR1 is MDHEN and CDR2 SYDVKM. The ends lost 5 bases at V and 3 bases at J; junction bases unmatched: 5. The CDR3 reads CASSPRLADYEQYF. The CDR3 coding sequence is TGTGCCAGCAGTCCGAGACTAGCGGACTACGAGCAGTACTTC.

The gene calls are TRBV11-2 and TRBJ2-2; a possible D gene is TRBD2 (6 bases). The V end lost 1 base, the J end lost 0 bases, and 9 bases lay between the germline ends. The CDR3 has 16 residues. In germline, CDR1 is SGHAT, CDR2 FQNNGV. In DNA form, the CDR3 reads TGTGCCAGCAGCTTAGTAGGCGGGACGAACACCGGGGAGCTGTTTTTT. Translated, it gives CASSLVGGTNTGELFF.

For this clone: Other DNA sequences in the sample encode the same CDR3. The chain couples TRBV18 to TRBJ2-3, with D unclear. CDR1 KGHSH and CDR2 LQKENI come from the germline V gene. The V and J ends lost 6 bases and 6 bases respectively, with 13 bases between them. The CDR3 contains 13 residues. The CDR3 here is CASSPMGWDTQYF. The CDR3, as DNA: TGTGCCAGCTCGCCAATGGGTTGGGATACGCAGTATTTT.

This clone was seen more than once but under ten times. One end of the junction varies from germline; a read error may be responsible. The gene calls are TRBV9 and TRBJ2-7; D is unresolved. CDR3 length equals 8 residues. Germline values: CDR1 SGDLS, CDR2 YYNGEE. CDR3 loop: CASSVTNF. CDR3 sequence (DNA): TGTGCCAGCAGCGTCACTAACTTC. Together with reference TRBV9 and TRBJ2-7, the CDR3 gives the full variable domain: DSGVTQTPKHLITATGQRVTLRCSPRSGDLSVYWYQQSLDQGLQFLIQYYNGEERAKGNILERFSAQQFPDLHSELNLSSLELGDSALYFCASSVTNFGPGTRLTVT.

This chain uses TRBV19 with TRBJ2-1; 9 bases are shared with TRBD1. Germline lookup yields CDR1 LNHDA and CDR2 SQIVND (reference sequence). The CDR3 contains 18 residues. V trimming: 3 bases; J trimming: 2 bases; junction bases outside the gene matches: 11. CDR3 bases: TGTGCCAGTAGTATTGCGGGACAGGGTCTCTCCCCCTACAATGAGCAGTTCTTC. It encodes CASSIAGQGLSPYNEQFF.

The chain uses TRBV4-1 and TRBJ1-1; D not resolved. The CDR3 is made up of 16 amino acids. V lost 3 bases and J lost 4, with 18 bases in between. Germline V gene data show CDR1 as MGHRA and CDR2 as YSYEKL. The CDR3 nucleotides read TGCGCCAGCAGCCATCGGGGTACACAGCTGAGCACTGAAGCTTTCTTT. Translating gives CASSHRGTQLSTEAFF.

This clone was seen only a few times. This chain connects TRBV5-1 to TRBJ2-2, with D tentatively TRBD2 (5 bases). Trimming stripped 7 bases from V and 5 bases from J, with 18 bases between. Germline V gene lookup returns CDR1 SGHRS and CDR2 YFSETQ. The CDR3 is 15 residues long. In DNA form, the CDR3 reads TGCGCCAGCTCCCCCCAGGAGGCAGATACCGGGGAGCTGTTTTTT. Protein product: CASSPQEADTGELFF.

This chain connects TRBV6-5 to TRBJ2-7; D uncertain. Germline V gene sequence: CDR1 MNHEY, CDR2 SVGAGI. Trimming took 3 bases from V and 3 from J, leaving 9 bases between them. The CDR3 has 13 residues. In DNA, the CDR3 is TGTGCCAGCAGTTATTCAGTAGGCTACGAGCAGTACTTC. Protein product: CASSYSVGYEQYF.

This clone was picked up a small number of times. The gene calls are TRBV5-5 and TRBJ2-7; D not certain. The CDR3 sequence is 11 residues long. The V gene lost 4 bases and the J gene lost 6 bases, with 8 bases spanning the gap. Germline values: CDR1 SGHKS, CDR2 YYEKEE (reference sequence). This CDR3 reads CASSLNGEQYF. The CDR3 DNA reads as TGTGCCAGCAGCCTTAATGGCGAGCAGTACTTC.

This chain uses TRBV5-4 with TRBJ2-3; D remains ambiguous. The CDR3 sequence is 14 residues long. With 7 bases removed from V and 0 bases from J, the gap between germline ends came to 12 bases. CDR1 is SGHNT, CDR2 YYREEE, per germline (reference sequence). The CDR3 loop reads CASRQFLSTDTQYF. The CDR3 region has the DNA TGTGCCAGCCGCCAGTTCCTTAGCACAGATACGCAGTATTTT.